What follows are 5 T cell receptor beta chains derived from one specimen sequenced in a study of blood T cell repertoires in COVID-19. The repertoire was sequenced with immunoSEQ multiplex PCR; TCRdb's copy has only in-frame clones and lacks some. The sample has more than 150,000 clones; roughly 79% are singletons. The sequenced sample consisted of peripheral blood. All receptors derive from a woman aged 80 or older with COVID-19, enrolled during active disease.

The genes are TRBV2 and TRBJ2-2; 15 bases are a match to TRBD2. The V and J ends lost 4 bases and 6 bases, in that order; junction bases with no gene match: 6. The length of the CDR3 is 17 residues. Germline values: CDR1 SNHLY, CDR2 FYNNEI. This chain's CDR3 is CASSAHGLAGGAGELFF. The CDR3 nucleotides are TGTGCCAGCAGTGCCCATGGACTAGCGGGAGGGGCCGGGGAGCTGTTTTTT.

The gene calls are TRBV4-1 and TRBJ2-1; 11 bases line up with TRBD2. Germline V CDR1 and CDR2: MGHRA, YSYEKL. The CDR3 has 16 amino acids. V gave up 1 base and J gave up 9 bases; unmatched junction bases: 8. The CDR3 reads CASSQVSLAGGGEQFF. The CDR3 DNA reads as TGCGCCAGCAGCCAAGTTAGTCTAGCGGGAGGAGGTGAGCAGTTCTTC.

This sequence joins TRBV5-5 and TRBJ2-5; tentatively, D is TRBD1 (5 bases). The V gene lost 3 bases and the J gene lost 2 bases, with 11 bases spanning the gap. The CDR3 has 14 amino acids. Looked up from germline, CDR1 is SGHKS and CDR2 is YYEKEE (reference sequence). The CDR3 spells CASSSRTGQETQYF. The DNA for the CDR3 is TGTGCCAGCAGCTCCCGTACAGGACAAGAGACCCAGTACTTC.

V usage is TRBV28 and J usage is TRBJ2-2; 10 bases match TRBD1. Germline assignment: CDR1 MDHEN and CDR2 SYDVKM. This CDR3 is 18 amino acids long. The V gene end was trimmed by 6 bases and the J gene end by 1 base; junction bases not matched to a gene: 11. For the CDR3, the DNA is TGTGCCAGCAGGACCGGACAGGGGGTGGGAAAGAACACCGGGGAGCTGTTTTTT. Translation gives CASRTGQGVGKNTGELFF.

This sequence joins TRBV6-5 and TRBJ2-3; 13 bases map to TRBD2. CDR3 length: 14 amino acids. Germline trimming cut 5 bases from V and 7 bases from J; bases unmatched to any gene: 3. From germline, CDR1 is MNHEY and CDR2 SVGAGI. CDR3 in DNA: TGTGCCAGCAGTCCACTAGCGGGAGGGTATACGCAGTATTTT. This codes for CASSPLAGGYTQYF.